This TCR beta chain was recorded in a study of TIL therapy for anti-PD-1-resistant metastatic lung cancer. The overall study: Tumors carried a median approximately 1.6 non-synonymous mutations per megabase.

Whole-study results and caveats: TIL clonotype persistence in blood showed no apparent association with response.

Indicated time point: pre-treatment sample, taken before nivolumab and TIL therapy. Patients were adults with stage 4 NSCLC. The CDR3 runs 16 residues. Germline CDR1 and CDR2: LGHNA and YNFKEQ. The germline V and J ends were trimmed by 0 bases and 7 bases, with 15 bases remaining between them. This was the immunoSEQ v3 assay. TCRdb keeps only in-frame clones here, not all; method: immunoSEQ multiplex PCR. Among about 50,000 clones listed, 80% to 90% were seen once. This clone was seen more than once but under ten times. Its specificity is unknown. The receptor's source is a person aged 25-85 years with non-small cell lung cancer. Sequenced here: blood, sampled at baseline. The rearrangement joins TRBV4-2 to TRBJ2-2, with a tentative D call TRBD1 (7 bases). This CDR3 reads CASSQDGGGGVGELFF. The CDR3 DNA is TGTGCCAGCAGCCAAGATGGTGGAGGGGGCGTCGGGGAGCTGTTTTTT.